Following are 29 T cell receptor beta chains from one sample sequenced in a study of radiation and T cells in renal cell carcinoma. The table came from immunoSEQ multiplex PCR; TCRdb's copy has only in-frame clones and leaves some out. Among 50,000 to 75,000 clones listed, 65% to 85% were seen once. Time point described: baseline pretreatment blood. Regarding treatment: 15 Gy SBRT to primary tumor, nephrectomy 4 weeks later. The sequenced sample was blood, obtained from a patient whose treatment included radiotherapy and nephrectomy. The receptors were sampled from a man aged 60 to 69 with renal cell carcinoma.

This clone showed up just a few times. The rearrangement links TRBV29-1 to TRBJ1-1; 7 bases align to TRBD1. The CDR3 totals 16 residues. Looked up from germline, CDR1 is SQVTM and CDR2 is ANQGSEA. The trim removed 4 bases at V and 0 bases at J, leaving 11 bases unmatched. The CDR3 DNA follows: TGCAGCGTTGTAAAGGGACAGCTAACTTTGAACACTGAAGCTTTCTTT. Protein: CSVVKGQLTLNTEAFF.

The DNA for the CDR3 is TGCGCCTCCCCCGAGCGGGGGGGCTGGTGGGTCCCAGATACGCAGTATTTT. It translates to CASPERGGWWVPDTQYF. The chain carries TRBV10-1 and TRBJ2-3, with 10 bases aligning to TRBD2. The CDR3 is 17 amino acids. Unmatched junction bases numbered 18, after V lost 11 bases and J lost 4 bases. Germline CDR1 and CDR2: WNHNN and SYGVQD (reference sequence).

This chain uses TRBV5-1 with TRBJ2-1; TRBD2 aligns across 12 bases. Germline lookup yields CDR1 SGHRS and CDR2 YFSETQ. This CDR3 has 15 residues. The V and J ends lost 2 bases and 6 bases, in that order; junction bases with no gene match: 3. CDR3 DNA sequence: TGCGCCAGCAGCTTACGACTAGCGGGAGTCAATGAGCAGTTCTTC. It encodes CASSLRLAGVNEQFF.

This clone was counted between two and nine times. The rearrangement links TRBV5-5 to TRBJ1-2; the D is unclear. CDR1 SGHKS and CDR2 YYEKEE come from the germline V gene (reference sequence). The germline V and J ends were trimmed by 1 base and 8 bases, with 15 bases remaining between them. The CDR3 extends over 14 amino acids. The CDR3 region is CASSLTGVASGYTF. The CDR3 region has the DNA TGTGCCAGCAGCTTGACTGGGGTTGCGAGCGGCTACACCTTC.

V and J are TRBV21-1 and TRBJ2-7. TRBV21-1 is a documented pseudogene. CDR3 size: 16 residues. CDR3 sequence (DNA): TGTGCCAGCAGCAAAGCCCCTTGCTCCTGGTCCTACGAGCAGTACGTC. It yields the protein CASSKAPCSWSYEQYV.

This clone was seen a few times. V is TRBV30 and J is TRBJ1-2; 7 nucleotides match TRBD1. Germline values: CDR1 GTSNPN, CDR2 SVGIG (reference sequence). The CDR3 has 11 amino acids. The trim removed 6 bases at V and 7 bases at J, leaving 5 bases unmatched. The DNA of the CDR3 is TGTGCCTGCCACAGGGGAAGTGGCTACACCTTC. Residues: CACHRGSGYTF.

The chain employs TRBV11-1 and TRBJ1-1; 8 nucleotides line up with TRBD1. There are 18 residues in the CDR3. Germline trimming cut 6 bases from V and 2 bases from J; bases unmatched to any gene: 17. Germline V gives CDR1 SGHAT, CDR2 FQDESV (reference sequence). CDR3 coding DNA: TGTGCCAGCAGGATGACAGGGGCCGCTCGCGCCCTCAACACTGAAGCTTTCTTT. Protein sequence: CASRMTGAARALNTEAFF.

This chain connects TRBV6-1 to TRBJ2-1; possibly TRBD1 for D (5 bases). Trimming pared 6 bases from V and 9 bases from J, leaving 15 bases between. Looked up from germline, CDR1 is MNHNS and CDR2 is SASEGT. The CDR3 consists of 13 residues. The chain's CDR3 is CASSLSLGVEQFF. DNA of the CDR3: TGTGCCAGCAGCCTATCTCTAGGGGTTGAGCAGTTCTTC.

CDR3 DNA sequence: TGTGCCTGGAGTGTACTTAGGACAGGGGCTTCTGGCTACACCTTC. It translates to CAWSVLRTGASGYTF. The chain combines TRBV30 with TRBJ1-2; 9 positions match TRBD1. Germline V gene sequence: CDR1 GTSNPN, CDR2 SVGIG (reference sequence). Trimming removed 0 bases from V and 7 bases from J; junction bases left unmatched: 9. There are 15 residues in the CDR3.

In its sample, this clone was seen once. The chain joins TRBV7-8 to TRBJ2-7; TRBD1 might be the D (5 bases). CDR1 and CDR2 from the germline V gene are SGHVS and FQNEAQ. V was shortened by 3 bases and J by 6 bases, with 12 bases between the two germline ends. The CDR3 covers 13 residues. CDR3: CASSLGRVAEQYV. The CDR3, as DNA: TGTGCCAGCAGCTTGGGCAGGGTGGCCGAGCAGTACGTC.

The chain carries TRBV28 and TRBJ1-2; D remains unclear. The CDR3 length is 14 residues. Germline V gene sequence: CDR1 MDHEN, CDR2 SYDVKM. V was clipped by 7 bases and J by 8 bases, with 20 bases between them. The CDR3 reads CASIALGVEDGYTF. The CDR3 DNA is TGTGCCAGCATCGCTCTGGGCGTAGAGGACGGCTACACCTTC.

The chain joins TRBV11-1 to TRBJ2-3, with D possibly being TRBD2 (6 bases). This CDR3 spans 15 amino acids. The V gene lost 9 bases and the J gene lost 5 bases, with 21 bases spanning the gap. CDR1 SGHAT and CDR2 FQDESV come from the germline V gene (reference sequence). CDR3 DNA: TGTGCCAGTAATTACGGAGCGGGTGATGGAGATACGCAGTATTTT. This translates into CASNYGAGDGDTQYF.

The V and J genes are TRBV14 and TRBJ2-7; 7 nucleotides match TRBD1. This CDR3 has 14 amino acids. The V and J ends lost 4 bases and 0 bases, in that order; junction bases with no gene match: 3. Germline V lookup: CDR1 SGHDN, CDR2 FVKESK. CDR3 sequence reads: CASSRRTGSYEQYF. The CDR3 bases are TGTGCCAGCAGCCGCCGGACAGGCTCCTACGAGCAGTACTTC.

V usage is TRBV7-8 and J usage is TRBJ2-1; perhaps TRBD1 as D (5 bases). The germline V gene has CDR1 SGHVS and CDR2 FQNEAQ. The germline V and J ends were trimmed by 0 bases and 6 bases, with 12 bases remaining between them. CDR3 length: 15 amino acids. In DNA form, the CDR3 reads TGTGCCAGCAGCTTAGCCGTCAGGGCCCTCAATGAGCAGTTCTTC. Translation: CASSLAVRALNEQFF.

V usage is TRBV13 and J usage is TRBJ2-1, with a weak D call TRBD1 (6 bases). Trimming removed 7 bases at V and 0 bases at J, with 16 bases between. CDR1 is PRHDT and CDR2 is FYEKMQ in the germline V gene (reference sequence). CDR3 length: 16 residues. The CDR3, as DNA: TGTGCCAGCAAAACAGGGTGGCAAGCCTCCTACAATGAGCAGTTCTTC. It codes for CASKTGWQASYNEQFF.

This clone has a handful of counts. The chain recombines TRBV14 with TRBJ2-1; D may be TRBD2 (6 bases). Between the trimmed V and J ends, which lost 4 bases and 6 bases, there was a span of 19 bases. The CDR3 covers 16 residues. From germline, CDR1 is SGHDN and CDR2 FVKESK. The CDR3 sequence is CASSPPLLARGNEQFF. CDR3 DNA: TGTGCCAGCAGCCCCCCCTTACTAGCCCGAGGCAATGAGCAGTTCTTC.

CDR3 DNA sequence: TGTGCCAGCAGTGAGGACCCTTTTGGCGGACTCCGCGACACCTTC. It is translated as CASSEDPFGGLRDTF. The chain has TRBV6-1 and TRBJ1-2; D is uncertain. The germline V gene encodes CDR1 MNHNS and CDR2 SASEGT. Trimming stripped 3 bases from V and 12 bases from J, with 23 bases between. This CDR3 has 15 amino acids.

This clone was seen a handful of times. CDR3 amino acids: CASSDGAGFYGYTF. CDR3 DNA: TGCGCCAGCAGTGATGGCGCCGGGTTCTATGGCTACACCTTC. The V gene is TRBV10-2, the J gene TRBJ1-2; no reliable D call. The V and J ends lost 3 bases and 4 bases respectively, with 12 bases between them. In germline, CDR1 is WSHSY, CDR2 SAAADI. The CDR3 runs to 14 residues.

The chain joins TRBV19 to TRBJ1-2; TRBD1 matches at 7 bases. The germline gives CDR1 LNHDA, CDR2 SQIVND (reference sequence). This CDR3 spans 15 amino acids. The trim removed 3 bases at V and 5 bases at J, leaving 9 bases unmatched. The CDR3 here is CASSIPTGENYGYTF. CDR3 sequence (DNA): TGTGCCAGTAGTATCCCAACAGGGGAGAATTATGGCTACACCTTC.

This clone turned up a few times. The chain is built from TRBV9 and TRBJ2-2; D not certain. The length of the CDR3 is 14 residues. Germline V gives CDR1 SGDLS, CDR2 YYNGEE. Trimming took 0 bases from V and 3 from J, leaving 6 bases between them. The CDR3 region is CASSVAPYTGELFF. In DNA, the CDR3 is TGTGCCAGCAGCGTAGCCCCATACACCGGGGAGCTGTTTTTT.

This rearrangement joins TRBV19 to TRBJ2-1; TRBD1 agrees at 8 bases. J gave up 2 bases and V 0 bases, and 6 bases lay outside the gene matches. From germline, CDR1 is LNHDA and CDR2 SQIVND (reference sequence). This CDR3 has 17 residues. This CDR3 reads CASSIDGTGGAYNEQFF. Written as DNA, the CDR3 is TGTGCCAGTAGTATAGATGGGACAGGTGGAGCCTACAATGAGCAGTTCTTC.

This clone was counted only a few times. The chain recombines TRBV6-5 with TRBJ2-1; 10 bases are a match to TRBD2. From germline, CDR1 is MNHEY and CDR2 SVGAGI. The CDR3 loop spans 15 amino acids. J was trimmed by 4 bases and V by 7 bases; bases with no gene match: 7. The CDR3 here is CASTTLAGAYNEQFF. DNA for the CDR3: TGTGCCAGCACCACGCTAGCGGGGGCGTACAATGAGCAGTTCTTC.

J is TRBJ1-1 and V is TRBV7-2; 8 nucleotides match TRBD1. CDR1 SGHTA and CDR2 FQGNSA come from the germline V gene. Trimming cost V 4 bases and J 12 bases; bases outside gene matches: 13. CDR3 size: 14 residues. CDR3 nucleotide sequence: TGTGCCAGCAGCTCAACAGGGGGTATAGTAGTAACTTTCTTT. Translation: CASSSTGGIVVTFF.

This clone was seen a handful of times. J is TRBJ1-2 and V is TRBV27; maybe TRBD1 (5 bases). CDR1 and CDR2 (germline): MNHEY, SMNVEV (reference sequence). V lost 6 bases and J 1 base, leaving 15 bases between the germline ends. The CDR3 loop spans 15 amino acids. CDR3: CASSQRTGGNYGYTF. CDR3 DNA: TGTGCCAGCAGCCAAAGGACGGGGGGTAACTATGGCTACACCTTC.

This clone was counted a few times. The genes are TRBV28 and TRBJ2-2; 11 bases match TRBD2. The CDR3 length is 16 residues. Trimming cost V 5 bases and J 3 bases; bases outside gene matches: 5. The germline V gene encodes CDR1 MDHEN and CDR2 SYDVKM. Here the CDR3 reads CASSPPGLADTGELFF. In DNA, the CDR3 is TGTGCCAGCAGTCCGCCGGGACTAGCGGACACCGGGGAGCTGTTTTTT.

The table lists this clone with a count of one. The V call is TRBV30, the J call TRBJ1-5; D is uncertain. The CDR3 loop spans 15 amino acids. V was trimmed by 0 bases and J by 9 bases, leaving 18 bases between them. From germline, CDR1 is GTSNPN and CDR2 SVGIG (reference sequence). The CDR3 DNA follows: TGTGCCTGGAGTGTACAAGGGAGCGGGAAGGGGCCCCAGCATTTT. Protein product: CAWSVQGSGKGPQHF.

The chain couples TRBV6-5 to TRBJ1-4; tentative D call: TRBD1 (5 bases). CDR1 is MNHEY and CDR2 is SVGAGI in the germline V gene. V was pared by 6 bases and J by 8 bases, with 16 bases between. The CDR3 is made up of 14 amino acids. The CDR3 sequence is CASRDSSGGEKLFF. The CDR3 DNA reads TGTGCCAGCAGAGACAGCTCCGGTGGGGAAAAACTGTTTTTT.

The V and J genes are TRBV20-1 and TRBJ1-1; D gene unclear. The CDR3 runs to 11 residues. The germline V and J ends were trimmed by 6 bases and 5 bases, with 10 bases remaining between them. Per germline, CDR1 DFQATT and CDR2 SNEGSKA (reference sequence). The CDR3 DNA sequence: TGCAGTGCCGGCTATGAGACTGAAGCTTTCTTT. Translating gives CSAGYETEAFF.

This sequence joins TRBV7-6 and TRBJ1-1; tentatively, D is TRBD1 (6 bases). The CDR3 is 16 residues long. Germline assignment: CDR1 SGHVS and CDR2 FNYEAQ. Between the trimmed V and J ends, which lost 4 bases and 2 bases, there was a span of 17 bases. CDR3 nucleotide sequence: TGTGCCAGCAGCTCAGCGTATAGGACAGCAAACACTGAAGCTTTCTTT. Its protein product is CASSSAYRTANTEAFF.